One and the same sample provided the 23 T cell receptor beta chains below, sequenced in a study of shared clonotypes between healthy human individuals. Measured with immunoSEQ multiplex PCR; TCRdb has only the in-frame clones, and not every one. Seen here are about 2.4 million clones, 90% to 95% observed once, and the top ten hold about 0.34%. The sample taken for sequencing was naive CD4+ T cells from PBMCs. Subset specified: CD45RA+ positively selected. The receptors come from a man younger than 30 in good health. Some clones in this sample may be carry-over from other donors' samples.

In this sample, this clone turned up once. The chain joins TRBV6-1 to TRBJ2-7, with 12 bases identical to TRBD2. The germline V gene encodes CDR1 MNHNS and CDR2 SASEGT. The trim removed 0 bases at V and 6 bases at J, leaving 12 bases unmatched. The CDR3 runs 18 residues. DNA of the CDR3: TGTGCCAGCAGTGAAGCGCTATATTCTAGCGGGAGGGCCAGCGAGCAGTACTTC. It specifies CASSEALYSSGRASEQYF.

The chain combines TRBV19 with TRBJ2-7, with 7 positions matching TRBD2. CDR3 size: 14 residues. From germline, CDR1 is LNHDA and CDR2 SQIVND (reference sequence). Trimming cost V 4 bases and J 7 bases; bases outside gene matches: 10. This chain's CDR3 is CASSTRLASREQYF. The CDR3 nucleotides are TGTGCCAGTAGTACCCGACTAGCTTCGCGGGAGCAGTACTTC.

The V gene is TRBV10-3, the J gene TRBJ2-1; TRBD2 agrees at 10 bases. Germline loops: CDR1 ENHRY, CDR2 SYGVKD. The CDR3 runs to 21 residues. Losses at the gene ends were 7 bases for V and 5 bases for J; bases not matched to a gene: 26. This chain's CDR3 is CAITKAGGASGGSSGDNEQFF. The CDR3 DNA reads TGTGCCATCACGAAGGCAGGGGGAGCTAGCGGGGGCTCGTCCGGAGACAATGAGCAGTTCTTC.

V gene TRBV28 combines with J gene TRBJ1-6, with TRBD1 identical over 8 bases. Unmatched junction bases numbered 12, after V lost 6 bases and J lost 11 bases. The CDR3 covers 15 residues. The V gene's germline CDR1 is MDHEN and CDR2 SYDVKM. The chain's CDR3 is CASSARTGRFPPLHF. CDR3 bases: TGTGCCAGCAGCGCGAGGACAGGGAGATTTCCACCCCTCCACTTT.

The genes are TRBV15 and TRBJ1-3, with D unclear. With 1 base removed from V and 0 bases from J, the gap between germline ends came to 13 bases. CDR3 length: 17 residues. CDR1 and CDR2 (germline): LNHNV, YYDKDF (reference sequence). CDR3 sequence: CATSRGRLQSSGNTIYF. The CDR3 DNA reads TGTGCCACCAGCAGAGGAAGGTTACAGAGCTCTGGAAACACCATATATTTT.

As to this clone: Other DNA variants within this sample encode the same CDR3. The V gene is TRBV28, the J gene TRBJ1-2, with D unclear. The V end was cut by 2 bases, the J end by 4 bases, with 8 bases between. The length of the CDR3 is 13 residues. The germline V gene has CDR1 MDHEN and CDR2 SYDVKM. The CDR3 region is CASSLRQLYGYTF. Written as DNA, the CDR3 is TGTGCCAGCAGTTTACGGCAGCTCTATGGCTACACCTTC.

The chain joins TRBV5-4 to TRBJ2-5; 13 bases agree with TRBD2. This CDR3 is built from 17 residues. Germline V gives CDR1 SGHNT, CDR2 YYREEE (reference sequence). The V and J ends lost 0 bases and 5 bases, in that order; junction bases with no gene match: 7. CDR3 loop: CASSLGGTSGKGETQYF. CDR3 sequence (DNA): TGTGCCAGCAGCTTGGGGGGGACTAGCGGGAAAGGGGAGACCCAGTACTTC.

V usage is TRBV18 and J usage is TRBJ2-7; perhaps TRBD2 as D (5 bases). CDR3 length equals 17 residues. Germline loops: CDR1 KGHSH, CDR2 LQKENI. V was pared by 3 bases and J by 3 bases, with 21 bases between. The chain's CDR3 is CASSPQRPVEGYYEQYF. CDR3 DNA sequence: TGTGCCAGCTCACCCCAGAGACCGGTCGAGGGCTACTACGAGCAGTACTTC.

This clone appeared a single time. The chain uses TRBV29-1 and TRBJ2-3; TRBD1 matches 8 bases. V was pared by 7 bases and J by 3 bases, with 6 bases of the junction left unmatched. This CDR3 is built from 13 residues. Germline assignment: CDR1 SQVTM and CDR2 ANQGSEA. In DNA, the CDR3 is TGCAGCGGCAGGGGGCGAGTTACAGATACGCAGTATTTT. This encodes CSGRGRVTDTQYF.

The DNA of the CDR3 is TGCGCCAGCAGGGGCGCGTACATTACAGATACGCAGTATTTT. This gives the protein CASRGAYITDTQYF. The chain employs TRBV10-2 and TRBJ2-3, with D hard to call. The V end was cut by 6 bases, the J end by 3 bases, with 13 bases between. The CDR3 loop spans 14 amino acids. From germline, CDR1 is WSHSY and CDR2 SAAADI.

V and J are TRBV6-5 and TRBJ2-7; 7 nucleotides match TRBD1. V lost 5 bases and J lost 1; bases outside the gene matches: 8. The CDR3 totals 15 residues. Germline CDR1 and CDR2: MNHEY and SVGAGI. CDR3 in DNA: TGTGCCAGCAGTCCTACCGGGACAGTATCCTACGAGCAGTACTTC. This sequence encodes CASSPTGTVSYEQYF.

The chain recombines TRBV29-1 with TRBJ2-2; D tentatively fits TRBD1 or TRBD2 (6 bases each). The CDR3 runs to 13 residues. V dropped 5 bases and J dropped 6 bases, with 13 bases sitting between them. The V gene's germline CDR1 is SQVTM and CDR2 ANQGSEA. The CDR3 is CSVRRGAPGELFF. Written as DNA, the CDR3 is TGCAGCGTTCGGAGGGGGGCCCCCGGGGAGCTGTTTTTT.

Notes on this clone: Other DNA sequences from this sample encode an identical CDR3 as well. This sequence joins TRBV18 and TRBJ2-5, with D possibly TRBD2 on 5 matching bases. V was cut by 2 bases and J by 4 bases, with 8 bases left in between. Germline CDR1 and CDR2: KGHSH and LQKENI. The CDR3 covers 13 residues. The CDR3 bases are TGTGCCAGCTCACCAGGTCTAGCAGAGACCCAGTACTTC. Protein product: CASSPGLAETQYF.

This chain connects TRBV7-3 to TRBJ2-3, with 14 bases lining up with TRBD2. CDR1 SGHTA and CDR2 FQGTGA come from the germline V gene. The CDR3 length is 15 residues. J lost 5 bases, V lost 5 bases, and 3 bases had no gene match. In DNA, the CDR3 is TGTGCCAGCAGCCACGGACTAGCGGGAGGAGATACGCAGTATTTT. This codes for CASSHGLAGGDTQYF.

V usage is TRBV4-3 and J usage is TRBJ2-7; D gene unclear. The germline CDR1 and CDR2 sequences are LGHNA and YSLEER. V lost 2 bases, J lost 7 bases, and 6 bases lay in between. The CDR3 contains 11 residues. DNA of the CDR3: TGCGCCAGCAGCCAAATGGTAGAGCAGTACTTC. The encoded protein is CASSQMVEQYF.

This clone was found a few times. The chain recombines TRBV28 with TRBJ1-1; 7 positions match TRBD1. From germline, CDR1 is MDHEN and CDR2 SYDVKM. The CDR3 contains 19 residues. The junction had 20 bases not matched to a gene; V was cut back by 6 bases and J by 1 base. The CDR3 nucleotides are TGTGCCAGCAGATTCTATACCTTTATGCTGGGACAGCGGAACACTGAAGCTTTCTTT. It specifies CASRFYTFMLGQRNTEAFF. The complete variable domain, with remaining parts taken from reference TRBV28 and TRBJ1-1, reads DVKVTQSSRYLVKRTGEKVFLECVQDMDHENMFWYRQDPGLGLRLIYFSYDVKMKEKGDIPEGYSVSREKKERFSLILESASTNQTSMYLCASRFYTFMLGQRNTEAFFGQGTRLTVV.

This chain uses TRBV27 with TRBJ1-5; D is unclear. There are 13 residues in the CDR3. The V and J ends lost 6 bases and 0 bases respectively, with 6 bases between them. Germline V gives CDR1 MNHEY, CDR2 SMNVEV (reference sequence). This chain's CDR3 is CASRPFSNQPQHF. In DNA form, the CDR3 reads TGTGCCAGCAGACCGTTTAGCAATCAGCCCCAGCATTTT.

The rearrangement links TRBV7-2 to TRBJ2-5; maybe TRBD2 (6 bases). In germline, CDR1 is SGHTA, CDR2 FQGNSA. V was cut by 4 bases and J by 2 bases, with 23 bases left in between. CDR3 length: 18 residues. As DNA, the CDR3 is TGTGCCAGCAGCTCGGGACTTAAGACAGCCTGGTTTCAAGAGACCCAGTACTTC. Translating it yields CASSSGLKTAWFQETQYF.

The genes are TRBV5-6 and TRBJ2-3, with D possibly called TRBD1 or TRBD2 (5 bases each). The germline V gene has CDR1 SGHDT and CDR2 YYEEEE. V lost 2 bases and J lost 0, with 13 bases in between. This CDR3 has 16 residues. CDR3 bases: TGTGCCAGCAGCTTATTGGGACCACGTAGCACAGATACGCAGTATTTT. This sequence encodes CASSLLGPRSTDTQYF.

The chain employs TRBV28 and TRBJ1-1; tentative D call: TRBD1 (6 bases). Germline CDR1 is MDHEN and CDR2 is SYDVKM. The CDR3 contains 15 residues. Trimming cost V 4 bases and J 10 bases, with 22 bases left between them. CDR3 nucleotides: TGTGCCAGCAGTTATCCTCCACCCGGGGGCAGGGGAGCTTTCTTT. It encodes CASSYPPPGGRGAFF.

This chain joins TRBV27 and TRBJ2-7; 10 nucleotides align to TRBD2. CDR1 and CDR2 from the germline V gene are MNHEY and SMNVEV (reference sequence). This CDR3 has 16 residues. V shed 4 bases and J 1 base; nucleotides not matched to a gene: 7. DNA for the CDR3: TGTGCCAGCAGTTGGGACGGACTAGCGGCTTCCTACGAGCAGTACTTC. Translated: CASSWDGLAASYEQYF.

The V and J genes are TRBV6-1 and TRBJ2-1; 12 nucleotides align to TRBD1. Germline V gene sequence: CDR1 MNHNS, CDR2 SASEGT. With V trimmed by 4 bases and J by 7 bases, 8 bases remained unmatched. The CDR3 extends over 16 amino acids. The CDR3 spells CASSAWDRGRGNEQFF. For the CDR3, the DNA is TGTGCCAGCAGTGCCTGGGACAGGGGGCGTGGGAATGAGCAGTTCTTC.

Notes on this clone: One end of the junction fails to match germline, which may point to a read error. The chain carries TRBV29-1 and TRBJ1-4, with D tentatively TRBD1 (6 bases). The CDR3 totals 15 residues. Per germline, CDR1 SQVTM and CDR2 ANQGSEA. CDR3 nucleotides: TGCAGCATTGAAACTGGGGGCCAGGGAGGTGAAAAACTGTTTTTT. Encoded protein: CSIETGGQGGEKLFF.